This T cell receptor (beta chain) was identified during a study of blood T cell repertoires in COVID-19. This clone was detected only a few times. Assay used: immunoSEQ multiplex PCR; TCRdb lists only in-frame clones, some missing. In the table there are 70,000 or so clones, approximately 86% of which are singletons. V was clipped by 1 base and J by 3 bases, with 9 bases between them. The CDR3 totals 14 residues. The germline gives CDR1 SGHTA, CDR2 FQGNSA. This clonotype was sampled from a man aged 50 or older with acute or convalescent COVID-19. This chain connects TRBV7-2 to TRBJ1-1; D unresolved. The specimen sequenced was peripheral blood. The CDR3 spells CASSLGSEYTEAFF. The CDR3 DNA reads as TGTGCCAGCAGCTTAGGATCGGAGTACACTGAAGCTTTCTTT.